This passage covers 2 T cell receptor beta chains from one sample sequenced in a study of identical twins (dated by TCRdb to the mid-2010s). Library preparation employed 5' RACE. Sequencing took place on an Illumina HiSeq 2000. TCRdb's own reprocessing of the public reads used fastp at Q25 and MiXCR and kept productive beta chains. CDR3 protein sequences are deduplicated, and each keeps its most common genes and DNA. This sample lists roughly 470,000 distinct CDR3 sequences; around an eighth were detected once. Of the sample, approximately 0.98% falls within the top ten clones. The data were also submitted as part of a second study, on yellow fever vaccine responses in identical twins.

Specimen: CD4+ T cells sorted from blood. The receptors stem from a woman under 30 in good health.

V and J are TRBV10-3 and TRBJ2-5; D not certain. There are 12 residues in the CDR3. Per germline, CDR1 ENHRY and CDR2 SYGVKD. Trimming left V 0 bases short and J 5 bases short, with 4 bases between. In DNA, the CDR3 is TGTGCCATCAGTGAGTCGACGGAGACCCAGTACTTC. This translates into CAISESTETQYF.

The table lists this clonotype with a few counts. The CDR3 nucleotides read TGTGCCACCAGCATAGATTCCGGAGATGAGCAGTTCTTC. Protein product: CATSIDSGDEQFF. The rearrangement links TRBV15 to TRBJ2-1, with D hard to call. The CDR3 runs to 13 residues. CDR1 is LNHNV, CDR2 YYDKDF, per germline (reference sequence). Between the trimmed V and J ends, which lost 4 bases and 8 bases, there was a span of 12 bases.